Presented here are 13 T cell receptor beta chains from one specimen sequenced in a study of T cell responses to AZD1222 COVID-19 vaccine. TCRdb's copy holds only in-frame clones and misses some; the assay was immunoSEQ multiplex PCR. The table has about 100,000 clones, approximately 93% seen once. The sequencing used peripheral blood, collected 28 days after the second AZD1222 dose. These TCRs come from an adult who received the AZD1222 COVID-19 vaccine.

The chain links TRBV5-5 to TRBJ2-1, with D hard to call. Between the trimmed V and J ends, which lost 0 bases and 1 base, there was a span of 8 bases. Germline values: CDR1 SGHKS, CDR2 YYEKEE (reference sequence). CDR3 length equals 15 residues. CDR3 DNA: TGTGCCAGCAGCTTGGCCAGCCCTTCCTACAATGAGCAGTTCTTC. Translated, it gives CASSLASPSYNEQFF.

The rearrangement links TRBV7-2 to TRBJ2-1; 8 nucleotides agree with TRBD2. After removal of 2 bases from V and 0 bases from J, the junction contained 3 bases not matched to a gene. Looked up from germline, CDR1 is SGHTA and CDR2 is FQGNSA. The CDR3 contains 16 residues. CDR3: CASSLSGRASYNEQFF. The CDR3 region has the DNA TGTGCCAGCAGCTTATCCGGGAGGGCCTCCTACAATGAGCAGTTCTTC.

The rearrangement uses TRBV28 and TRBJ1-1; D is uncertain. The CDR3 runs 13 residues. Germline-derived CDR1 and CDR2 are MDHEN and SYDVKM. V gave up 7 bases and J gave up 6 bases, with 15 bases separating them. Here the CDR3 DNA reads TGTGCCAGCACTTTCGGACCCGTCCCTGAAGCTTTCTTT. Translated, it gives CASTFGPVPEAFF. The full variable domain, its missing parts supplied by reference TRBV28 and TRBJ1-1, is DVKVTQSSRYLVKRTGEKVFLECVQDMDHENMFWYRQDPGLGLRLIYFSYDVKMKEKGDIPEGYSVSREKKERFSLILESASTNQTSMYLCASTFGPVPEAFFGQGTRLTVV.

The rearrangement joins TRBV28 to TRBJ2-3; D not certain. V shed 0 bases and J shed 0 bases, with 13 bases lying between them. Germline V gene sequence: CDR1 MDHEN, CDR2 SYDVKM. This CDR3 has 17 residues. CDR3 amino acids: CASSLWTAKTSTDTQYF. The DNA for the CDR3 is TGTGCCAGCAGTTTATGGACGGCAAAGACTAGCACAGATACGCAGTATTTT.

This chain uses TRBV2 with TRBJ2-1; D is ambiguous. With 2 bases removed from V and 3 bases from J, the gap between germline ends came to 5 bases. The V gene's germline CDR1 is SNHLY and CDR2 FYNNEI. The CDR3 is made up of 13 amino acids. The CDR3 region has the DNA TGTGCCAGCAGTGAACTGGACTACAATGAGCAGTTCTTC. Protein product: CASSELDYNEQFF.

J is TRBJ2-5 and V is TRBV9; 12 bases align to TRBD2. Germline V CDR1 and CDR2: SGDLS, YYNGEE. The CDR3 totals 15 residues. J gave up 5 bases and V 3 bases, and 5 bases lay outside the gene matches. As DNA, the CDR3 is TGTGCCAGCAGCGCCGCTAGCGGGAGGGTGGAGACCCAGTACTTC. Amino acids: CASSAASGRVETQYF.

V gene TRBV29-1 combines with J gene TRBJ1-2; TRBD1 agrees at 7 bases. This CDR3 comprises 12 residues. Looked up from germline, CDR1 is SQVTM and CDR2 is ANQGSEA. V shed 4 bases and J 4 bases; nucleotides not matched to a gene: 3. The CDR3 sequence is CSVGDSIYGYTF. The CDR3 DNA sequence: TGCAGCGTTGGGGACAGCATCTATGGCTACACCTTC. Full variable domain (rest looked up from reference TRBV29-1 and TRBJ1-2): SAVISQKPSRDICQRGTSLTIQCQVDSQVTMMFWYRQQPGQSLTLIATANQGSEATYESGFVIDKFPISRPNLTFSTLTVSNMSPEDSSIYLCSVGDSIYGYTFGSGTRLTVV.

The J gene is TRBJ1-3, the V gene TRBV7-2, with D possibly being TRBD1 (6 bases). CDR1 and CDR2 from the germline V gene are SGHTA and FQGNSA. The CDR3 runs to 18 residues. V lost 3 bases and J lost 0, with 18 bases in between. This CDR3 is CASSFRQAIRTSGNTIYF. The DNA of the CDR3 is TGTGCCAGCAGCTTTCGACAGGCCATCCGCACCTCTGGAAACACCATATATTTT.

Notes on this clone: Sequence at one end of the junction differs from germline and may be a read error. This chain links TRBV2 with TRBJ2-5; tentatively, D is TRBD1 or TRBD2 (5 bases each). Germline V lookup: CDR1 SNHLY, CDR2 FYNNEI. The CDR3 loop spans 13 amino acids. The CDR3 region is CASSESRGPGQDF. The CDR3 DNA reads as TGTGCCAGCAGTGAATCACGGGGCCCTGGTCAGGACTTC.

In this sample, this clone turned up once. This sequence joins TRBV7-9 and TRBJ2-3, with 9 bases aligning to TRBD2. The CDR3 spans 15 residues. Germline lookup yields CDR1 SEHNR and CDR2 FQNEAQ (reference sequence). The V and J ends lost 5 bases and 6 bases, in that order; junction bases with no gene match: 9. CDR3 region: CASSKGLAGVDTQYF. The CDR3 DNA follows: TGTGCCAGCAGCAAGGGGTTAGCGGGAGTGGATACGCAGTATTTT.

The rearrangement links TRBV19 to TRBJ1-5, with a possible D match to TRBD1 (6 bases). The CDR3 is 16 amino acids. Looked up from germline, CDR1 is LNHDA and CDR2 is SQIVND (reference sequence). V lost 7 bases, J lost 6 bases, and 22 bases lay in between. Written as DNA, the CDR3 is TGTGCCAGTACCCTGGGGGCCTTTTGGGGCAGTCAGCCCCAGCATTTT. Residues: CASTLGAFWGSQPQHF.

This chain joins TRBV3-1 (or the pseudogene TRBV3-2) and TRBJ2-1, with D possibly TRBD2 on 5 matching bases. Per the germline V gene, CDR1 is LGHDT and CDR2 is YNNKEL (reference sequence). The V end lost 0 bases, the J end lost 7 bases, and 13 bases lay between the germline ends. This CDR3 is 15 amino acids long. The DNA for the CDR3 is TGTGCCAGCAGCCAAGAAGCGGCGAGTATGAATGAGCAGTTCTTC. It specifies CASSQEAASMNEQFF.

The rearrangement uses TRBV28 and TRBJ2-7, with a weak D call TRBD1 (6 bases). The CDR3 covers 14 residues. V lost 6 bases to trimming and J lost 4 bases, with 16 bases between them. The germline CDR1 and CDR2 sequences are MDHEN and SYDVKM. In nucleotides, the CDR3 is TGTGCCAGCAGCCAAACAGGGCCCCTTTACGAGCAGTACTTC. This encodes CASSQTGPLYEQYF.